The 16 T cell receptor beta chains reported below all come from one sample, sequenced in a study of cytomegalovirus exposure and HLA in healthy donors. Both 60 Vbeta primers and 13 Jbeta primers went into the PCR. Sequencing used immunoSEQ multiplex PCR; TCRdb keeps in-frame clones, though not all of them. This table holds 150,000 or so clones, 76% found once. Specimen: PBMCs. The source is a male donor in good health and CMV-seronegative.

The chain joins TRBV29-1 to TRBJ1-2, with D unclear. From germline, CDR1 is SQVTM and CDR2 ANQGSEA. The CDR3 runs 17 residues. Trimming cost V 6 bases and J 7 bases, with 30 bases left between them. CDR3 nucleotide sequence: TGCAGCGTGGTCCCGACGGCTTTTCTAGTCCGGCGCTCTGGCTACACCTTC. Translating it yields CSVVPTAFLVRRSGYTF.

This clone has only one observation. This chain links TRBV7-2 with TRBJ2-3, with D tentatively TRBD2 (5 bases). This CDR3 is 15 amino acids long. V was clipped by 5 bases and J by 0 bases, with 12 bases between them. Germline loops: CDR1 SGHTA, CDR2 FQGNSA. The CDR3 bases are TGTGCCAGCAGCCCCCAGAGAGGGAGCACAGATACGCAGTATTTT. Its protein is CASSPQRGSTDTQYF.

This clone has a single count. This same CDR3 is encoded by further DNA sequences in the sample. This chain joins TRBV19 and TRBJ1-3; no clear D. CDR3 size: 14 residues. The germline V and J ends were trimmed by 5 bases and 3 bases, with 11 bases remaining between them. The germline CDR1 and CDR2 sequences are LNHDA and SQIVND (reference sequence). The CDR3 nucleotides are TGTGCCAGTAGTCCCCGCACCGGTGGAAACACCATATATTTT. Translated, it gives CASSPRTGGNTIYF.

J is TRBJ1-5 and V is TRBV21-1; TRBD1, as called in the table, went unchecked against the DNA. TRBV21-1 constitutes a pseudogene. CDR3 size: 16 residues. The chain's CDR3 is CASSKGSQYSNQPQHF. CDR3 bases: TGTGCCAGCAGCAAAGGATCTCAGTATAGCAATCAGCCCCAGCATTTT.

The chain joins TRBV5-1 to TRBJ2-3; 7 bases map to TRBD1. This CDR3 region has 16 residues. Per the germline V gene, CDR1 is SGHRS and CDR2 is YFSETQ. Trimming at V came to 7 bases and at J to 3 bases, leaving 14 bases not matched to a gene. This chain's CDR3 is CASGITTGVRTDTQYF. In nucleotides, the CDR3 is TGCGCCAGCGGAATTACCACAGGGGTGCGTACAGATACGCAGTATTTT.

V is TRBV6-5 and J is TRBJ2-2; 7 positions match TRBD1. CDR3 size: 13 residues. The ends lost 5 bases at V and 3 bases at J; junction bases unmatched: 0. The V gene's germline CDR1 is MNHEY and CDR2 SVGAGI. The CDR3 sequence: CASSDRDTGELFF. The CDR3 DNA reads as TGTGCCAGCAGTGACAGGGACACCGGGGAGCTGTTTTTT.

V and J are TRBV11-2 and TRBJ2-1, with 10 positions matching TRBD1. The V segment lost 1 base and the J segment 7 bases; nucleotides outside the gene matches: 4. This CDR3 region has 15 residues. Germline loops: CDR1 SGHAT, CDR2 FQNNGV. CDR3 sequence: CASSLGTGGRNEQFF. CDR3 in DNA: TGTGCCAGCAGCTTAGGGACAGGGGGAAGGAATGAGCAGTTCTTC.

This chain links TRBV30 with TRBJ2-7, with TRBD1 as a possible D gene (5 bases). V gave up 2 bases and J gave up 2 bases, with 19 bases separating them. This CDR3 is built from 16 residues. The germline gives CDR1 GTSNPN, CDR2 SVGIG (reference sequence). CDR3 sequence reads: CAWSPISNRPAYEQYF. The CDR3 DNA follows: TGTGCCTGGAGTCCCATTTCCAACAGGCCGGCCTACGAGCAGTACTTC.

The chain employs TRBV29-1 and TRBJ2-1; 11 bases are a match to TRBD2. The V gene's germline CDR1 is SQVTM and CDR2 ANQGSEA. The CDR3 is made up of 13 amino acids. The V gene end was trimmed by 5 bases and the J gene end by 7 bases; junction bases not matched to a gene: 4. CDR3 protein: CSVRLAGLNEQFF. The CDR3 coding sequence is TGCAGCGTTCGACTAGCGGGGTTAAATGAGCAGTTCTTC.

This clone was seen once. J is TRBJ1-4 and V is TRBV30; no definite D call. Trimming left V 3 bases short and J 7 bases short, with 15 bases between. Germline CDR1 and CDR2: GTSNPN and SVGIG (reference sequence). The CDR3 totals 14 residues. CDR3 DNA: TGTGCCTGGAGCCCCGTCTCGCAAGCTGAAAAACTGTTTTTT. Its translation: CAWSPVSQAEKLFF. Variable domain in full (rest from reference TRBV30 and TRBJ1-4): SQTIHQWPATLVQPVGSPLSLECTVEGTSNPNLYWYRQAAGRGLQLLFYSVGIGQISSEVPQNLSASRPQDRQFILSSKKLLLSDSGFYLCAWSPVSQAEKLFFGSGTQLSVL.

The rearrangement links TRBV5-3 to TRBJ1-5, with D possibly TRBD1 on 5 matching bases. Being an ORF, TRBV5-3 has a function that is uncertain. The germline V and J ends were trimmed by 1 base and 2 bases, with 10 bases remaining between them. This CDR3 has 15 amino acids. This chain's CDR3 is CARSLRRGRNQPQHF. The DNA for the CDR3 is TGTGCCAGAAGCTTGAGGAGGGGCCGCAATCAGCCCCAGCATTTT.

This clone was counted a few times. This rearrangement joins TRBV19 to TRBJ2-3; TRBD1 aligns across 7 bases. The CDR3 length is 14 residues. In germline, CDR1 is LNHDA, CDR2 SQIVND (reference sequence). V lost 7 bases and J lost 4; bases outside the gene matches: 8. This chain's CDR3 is CASKPATGSDTQYF. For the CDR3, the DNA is TGTGCCAGTAAACCCGCGACAGGGTCAGATACGCAGTATTTT.

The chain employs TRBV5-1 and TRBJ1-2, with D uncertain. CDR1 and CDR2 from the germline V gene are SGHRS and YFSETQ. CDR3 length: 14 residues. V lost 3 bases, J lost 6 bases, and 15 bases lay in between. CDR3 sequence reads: CASSWSGTADGYTF. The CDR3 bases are TGCGCCAGCAGCTGGAGCGGTACGGCGGATGGCTACACCTTC.

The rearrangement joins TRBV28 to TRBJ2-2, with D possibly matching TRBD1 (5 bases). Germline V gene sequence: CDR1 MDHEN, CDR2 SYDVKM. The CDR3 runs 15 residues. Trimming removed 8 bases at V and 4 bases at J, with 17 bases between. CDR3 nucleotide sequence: TGTGCCAGCCGTACAGGACCTCCGGGCACCGGGGAGCTGTTTTTT. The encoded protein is CASRTGPPGTGELFF.

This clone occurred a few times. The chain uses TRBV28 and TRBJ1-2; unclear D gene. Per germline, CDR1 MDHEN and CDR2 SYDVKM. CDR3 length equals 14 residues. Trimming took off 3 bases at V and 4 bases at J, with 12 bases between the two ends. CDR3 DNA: TGTGCCAGCAGTTTGATGGGCAGTGCCTATGGCTACACCTTC. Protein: CASSLMGSAYGYTF.

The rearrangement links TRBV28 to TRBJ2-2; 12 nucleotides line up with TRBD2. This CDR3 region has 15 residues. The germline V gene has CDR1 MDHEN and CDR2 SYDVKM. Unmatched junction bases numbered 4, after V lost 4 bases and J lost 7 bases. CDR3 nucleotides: TGTGCCAGCAGTTCTAGCGGGAGGGGTGACGGGGAGCTGTTTTTT. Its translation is CASSSSGRGDGELFF.